This passage covers 32 T cell receptor beta chains from one sample sequenced in a study of blood T cell repertoires in COVID-19. Method: immunoSEQ multiplex PCR; TCRdb's copy keeps in-frame clones and lacks some. This table has fewer than 250,000 clones, around 88% appearing once. The sample consisted of peripheral blood. The receptors stem from a woman aged 45 to 65 with acute or convalescent COVID-19.

This clone was detected only once. V and J are TRBV29-1 and TRBJ2-3; tentatively, D is TRBD2 (7 bases). Germline-derived CDR1 and CDR2 are SQVTM and ANQGSEA. V was clipped by 3 bases and J by 4 bases, with 26 bases between them. The CDR3 is made up of 18 amino acids. CDR3 in amino acids: CSVDGPGAGAGPSDTQYF. The CDR3 nucleotides are TGCAGCGTTGACGGGCCCGGGGCGGGGGCGGGCCCATCAGATACGCAGTATTTT.

The chain has TRBV7-6 and TRBJ2-7; D is possibly TRBD2 (6 bases). V gave up 0 bases and J gave up 6 bases, with 15 bases separating them. Germline V gives CDR1 SGHVS, CDR2 FNYEAQ. The CDR3 has 15 amino acids. The CDR3 DNA is TGTGCCAGCAGCTTAGCGGGCGGGACCAACTCCGAGCAGTACTTC. Amino acid sequence: CASSLAGGTNSEQYF.

This clone was picked up one time. The V and J genes are TRBV19 and TRBJ2-7; 9 bases fit TRBD2. With 6 bases clipped from V and 2 bases from J, the junction kept 11 bases outside the gene matches. The CDR3 totals 16 residues. Germline values: CDR1 LNHDA, CDR2 SQIVND (reference sequence). The CDR3 protein is CASSLAGPPRPYEQYF. CDR3 nucleotides: TGTGCCAGTAGCCTAGCGGGGCCCCCTCGACCCTACGAGCAGTACTTC.

The V gene is TRBV5-5, the J gene TRBJ2-5; D may be TRBD1 (6 bases). CDR3 length: 14 residues. V was pared by 5 bases and J by 0 bases, with 11 bases between. The germline gives CDR1 SGHKS, CDR2 YYEKEE (reference sequence). The DNA of the CDR3 is TGTGCCAGCAGTGTAGGGACACACCAAGAGACCCAGTACTTC. Translation: CASSVGTHQETQYF.

This clone was detected only once. The rearrangement joins TRBV7-6 to TRBJ2-1, with D maybe TRBD2 (5 bases). The CDR3 spans 15 residues. The germline gives CDR1 SGHVS, CDR2 FNYEAQ. V was pared by 1 base and J by 4 bases, with 11 bases between. CDR3: CASSLGGGPYNEQFF. The CDR3 region has the DNA TGTGCCAGCAGCTTAGGAGGAGGCCCGTACAATGAGCAGTTCTTC.

The rearrangement links TRBV7-3 to TRBJ2-1; D possibly corresponds to TRBD2 (6 bases). The CDR3 is made up of 16 amino acids. The germline CDR1 and CDR2 sequences are SGHTA and FQGTGA. The V gene lost 1 base and the J gene lost 3 bases, with 13 bases spanning the gap. The CDR3 DNA reads as TGTGCCAGCAGCTTAAATCTAGCGTCTAGCTACAATGAGCAGTTCTTC. Its protein is CASSLNLASSYNEQFF.

This clone was observed once. The chain has TRBV12-3 or TRBV12-4 and TRBJ2-5; D not resolved. The CDR3 extends over 13 amino acids. V was clipped by 2 bases and J by 1 base, with 5 bases between them. The CDR3 protein is CASSLNSQETQYF. The CDR3 DNA is TGTGCCAGCAGTTTAAACAGCCAAGAGACCCAGTACTTC.

This chain links TRBV14 with TRBJ2-2; no clear D. Germline values: CDR1 SGHDN, CDR2 FVKESK. The CDR3 length is 13 residues. Trimming cost V 3 bases and J 5 bases, with 7 bases left between them. CDR3 sequence: CASSQRGTGELFF. CDR3 DNA sequence: TGTGCCAGCAGCCAGCGAGGAACCGGGGAGCTGTTTTTT.

This chain uses TRBV20-1 with TRBJ2-5, with D unresolved. V lost 8 bases and J lost 2, with 9 bases in between. CDR1 is DFQATT, CDR2 SNEGSKA, per germline (reference sequence). This CDR3 has 11 residues. The CDR3: CSWARQETQYF. The CDR3 DNA sequence: TGCAGTTGGGCCCGACAAGAGACCCAGTACTTC.

This rearrangement joins TRBV7-2 to TRBJ1-2; no clear D. The CDR3 runs 13 residues. V lost 1 base to trimming and J lost 8 bases, with 11 bases between them. The germline V gene has CDR1 SGHTA and CDR2 FQGNSA. CDR3 loop: CASSLVPGNGYTF. The CDR3 bases are TGTGCCAGCAGCTTAGTGCCGGGTAACGGCTACACCTTC. Combining the CDR3 with reference TRBV7-2 and TRBJ1-2 gives the whole variable domain GAGVSQSPSNKVTEKGKDVELRCDPISGHTALYWYRQSLGQGLEFLIYFQGNSAPDKSGLPSDRFSAERTGGSVSTLTIQRTQQEDSAVYLCASSLVPGNGYTFGSGTRLTVV.

The rearrangement uses TRBV7-2 and TRBJ2-4, with D maybe TRBD2 (5 bases). This CDR3 has 16 amino acids. Germline CDR1 is SGHTA and CDR2 is FQGNSA. V was shortened by 0 bases and J by 8 bases, with 17 bases between the two germline ends. The CDR3 DNA follows: TGTGCCAGCAGCTTAGCAGAGGGCTGGATGATCGACATTCAGTACTTC. This sequence encodes CASSLAEGWMIDIQYF.

On this clone itself: This sample also contains other DNA sequences that code for the same CDR3. The V call is TRBV5-1, the J call TRBJ1-5; the D gene is possibly TRBD1 (6 bases). CDR1 is SGHRS and CDR2 is YFSETQ in the germline V gene. The CDR3 is 15 amino acids. Trimming removed 1 base at V and 2 bases at J, with 10 bases between. This CDR3 is CASSLTGLGNQPQHF. DNA of the CDR3: TGCGCCAGCAGCTTGACAGGGTTGGGCAATCAGCCCCAGCATTTT. Using reference TRBV5-1 and TRBJ1-5 for the parts outside the CDR3, the full variable domain is KAGVTQTPRYLIKTRGQQVTLSCSPISGHRSVSWYQQTPGQGLQFLFEYFSETQRNKGNFPGRFSGRQFSNSRSEMNVSTLELGDSALYLCASSLTGLGNQPQHFGDGTRLSIL.

The J gene is TRBJ1-2, the V gene TRBV27, with a weak D call TRBD1 (6 bases). CDR1 and CDR2 (germline): MNHEY, SMNVEV (reference sequence). Deletions cut 5 bases from V and 7 bases from J, with 14 bases between. The CDR3 extends over 13 amino acids. CDR3 residues: CASSQDSSGGYTF. CDR3 DNA sequence: TGTGCCAGCAGTCAGGACAGCTCGGGTGGCTACACCTTC.

The rearrangement joins TRBV28 to TRBJ2-7; TRBD2 matches at 10 bases. J gave up 6 bases and V 3 bases, and 5 bases lay outside the gene matches. In germline, CDR1 is MDHEN, CDR2 SYDVKM. The length of the CDR3 is 14 residues. CDR3: CASSLSGRAGEQYF. In nucleotides, the CDR3 is TGTGCCAGCAGTTTGAGCGGGAGGGCCGGCGAGCAGTACTTC.

The V call is TRBV15, the J call TRBJ2-3; TRBD1 agrees at 8 bases. The germline V gene encodes CDR1 LNHNV and CDR2 YYDKDF (reference sequence). This CDR3 contains 16 residues. V gave up 1 base and J gave up 0 bases; unmatched junction bases: 3. For the CDR3, the DNA is TGTGCCACCAGCAGAGGCTGGACAGGGAGCACAGATACGCAGTATTTT. Protein product: CATSRGWTGSTDTQYF.

CDR3 loop: CASSLGGAGLQETQYF. In DNA form, the CDR3 reads TGCGCCAGCAGCTTGGGTGGCGCGGGGTTACAAGAGACCCAGTACTTC. This chain uses TRBV5-1 with TRBJ2-5; D possibly corresponds to TRBD2 (6 bases). Germline values: CDR1 SGHRS, CDR2 YFSETQ. V lost 0 bases and J 2 bases, leaving 14 bases between the germline ends. The CDR3 has 16 amino acids.

The V gene is TRBV6-1, the J gene TRBJ2-7; unclear D gene. With 6 bases removed from V and 6 bases from J, the gap between germline ends came to 9 bases. Per germline, CDR1 MNHNS and CDR2 SASEGT. The CDR3 spans 11 residues. The CDR3 is CASSLGAEQYF. CDR3 bases: TGTGCCAGCAGCCTCGGTGCCGAGCAGTACTTC.

The chain employs TRBV28 and TRBJ1-5; a possible D gene is TRBD1 (5 bases). CDR3 length: 15 residues. The V end lost 5 bases, the J end lost 2 bases, and 13 bases lay between the germline ends. In germline, CDR1 is MDHEN, CDR2 SYDVKM. CDR3 DNA: TGTGCCAGCAGTCTAGCCCGGGGGGGCAATCAGCCCCAGCATTTT. Translation: CASSLARGGNQPQHF.

The chain has TRBV27 and TRBJ2-7; possible D gene TRBD1, 6 bases. CDR3 length: 15 amino acids. Trimming left V 6 bases short and J 0 bases short, with 15 bases between. From germline, CDR1 is MNHEY and CDR2 SMNVEV (reference sequence). The CDR3 spells CASRKSGELSYEQYF. The CDR3 DNA reads TGTGCCAGCAGAAAATCAGGGGAGCTCTCCTACGAGCAGTACTTC.

This clone was seen once. J is TRBJ2-3 and V is TRBV5-4, with TRBD2 identical over 7 bases. The CDR3 consists of 13 residues. J gave up 4 bases and V 2 bases, and 1 base lay outside the gene matches. Germline V gene lookup returns CDR1 SGHNT and CDR2 YYREEE (reference sequence). CDR3 sequence reads: CASSFAGADTQYF. DNA of the CDR3: TGTGCCAGCAGCTTCGCGGGGGCAGATACGCAGTATTTT.

This sequence joins TRBV20-1 and TRBJ2-1, with 10 bases fitting TRBD2. The germline V gene has CDR1 DFQATT and CDR2 SNEGSKA (reference sequence). V was pared by 3 bases and J by 9 bases, with 8 bases of the junction left unmatched. This CDR3 is 14 amino acids long. The chain's CDR3 is CSASRSGRATEQFF. CDR3 sequence (DNA): TGCAGTGCTAGTAGGAGCGGGAGGGCCACTGAGCAGTTCTTC.

This rearrangement joins TRBV2 to TRBJ2-2; 11 positions agree with TRBD2. CDR1 is SNHLY, CDR2 FYNNEI, per germline. The CDR3 is made up of 16 amino acids. Trimming at V came to 3 bases and at J to 7 bases, leaving 7 bases not matched to a gene. As DNA, the CDR3 is TGTGCCAGCAGTGACGGGCTAGCGGGAGGTATCGGGGAGCTGTTTTTT. Translated: CASSDGLAGGIGELFF.

This clone is a singleton in its sample. This chain uses TRBV19 with TRBJ2-7, with TRBD1 as a possible D gene (6 bases). Trimming removed 2 bases at V and 3 bases at J, with 14 bases between. The CDR3 covers 15 residues. Germline assignment: CDR1 LNHDA and CDR2 SQIVND (reference sequence). CDR3 nucleotide sequence: TGTGCCAGTAGTATAAAGGGGACAAGTAACTACGAGCAGTACTTC. It encodes CASSIKGTSNYEQYF. Drawing the rest from reference TRBV19 and TRBJ2-7, the complete variable domain is DGGITQSPKYLFRKEGQNVTLSCEQNLNHDAMYWYRQDPGQGLRLIYYSQIVNDFQKGDIAEGYSVSREKKESFPLTVTSAQKNPTAFYLCASSIKGTSNYEQYFGPGTRLTVT.

The gene calls are TRBV19 and TRBJ1-1; TRBD1 matches 10 bases. This CDR3 is 15 amino acids long. V shed 5 bases and J 4 bases; nucleotides not matched to a gene: 7. The germline gives CDR1 LNHDA, CDR2 SQIVND (reference sequence). As DNA, the CDR3 is TGTGCCAGTAGTCTCCGGGACAGGGGTGCCACTGAAGCTTTCTTT. This translates into CASSLRDRGATEAFF.

The chain links TRBV27 to TRBJ1-2; TRBD1 is a possible D gene (6 bases). With 2 bases removed from V and 5 bases from J, the gap between germline ends came to 18 bases. The CDR3 is made up of 16 amino acids. Germline V gene lookup returns CDR1 MNHEY and CDR2 SMNVEV (reference sequence). The CDR3, as DNA: TGTGCCAGCAGTTTAAGTAGGGGCTCTACAGGGTATGGCTACACCTTC. This encodes CASSLSRGSTGYGYTF.

V gene TRBV18 combines with J gene TRBJ2-7, with D tentatively TRBD2 (5 bases). The V end was cut by 5 bases, the J end by 3 bases, with 8 bases between. CDR1 is KGHSH, CDR2 LQKENI, per germline. The CDR3 totals 12 residues. For the CDR3, the DNA is TGTGCCAGCTCATCAACTAGCTACGAGCAGTACTTC. Its translation is CASSSTSYEQYF.

The chain has TRBV27 and TRBJ1-6; 9 bases are a match to TRBD1. Germline loops: CDR1 MNHEY, CDR2 SMNVEV (reference sequence). J lost 0 bases, V lost 6 bases, and 0 bases had no gene match. This CDR3 spans 15 amino acids. CDR3 amino acids: CASRQGASYNSPLHF. The CDR3 bases are TGTGCCAGCAGACAGGGGGCCTCCTATAATTCACCCCTCCACTTT.

The V and J genes are TRBV5-1 and TRBJ2-7, with 9 bases lining up with TRBD1. V trimming: 4 bases; J trimming: 2 bases; junction bases outside the gene matches: 7. The CDR3 consists of 15 residues. Germline lookup yields CDR1 SGHRS and CDR2 YFSETQ. The DNA for the CDR3 is TGCGCCAGCAGCCCAGGTGGGACAGGGCCCTACGAGCAGTACTTC. It specifies CASSPGGTGPYEQYF.

This clone was seen only a few times. The J gene is TRBJ2-4, the V gene TRBV4-2, with TRBD2 as a possible D gene (6 bases). The CDR3 covers 14 residues. V lost 8 bases to trimming and J lost 6 bases, with 17 bases between them. Germline V gene sequence: CDR1 LGHNA, CDR2 YNFKEQ. The CDR3 loop is CASATGDSTNIQYF. CDR3 in DNA: TGTGCCAGCGCGACGGGGGACTCCACAAACATTCAGTACTTC.

In DNA, the CDR3 is TGTGCCAGCAGCAAAACAGGGCTTAATGAAAAACTGTTTTTT. Translating gives CASSKTGLNEKLFF. The chain combines TRBV7-9 with TRBJ1-4; D may be TRBD1 (6 bases). Trimming removed 5 bases from V and 4 bases from J, with 11 bases in between. Germline values: CDR1 SEHNR, CDR2 FQNEAQ (reference sequence). There are 14 residues in the CDR3.

J is TRBJ2-3 and V is TRBV5-1; the match to TRBD2 covers 9 bases. Germline CDR1 reads SGHRS; CDR2 reads YFSETQ. J gave up 1 base and V 0 bases, and 0 bases lay outside the gene matches. CDR3 length: 15 residues. The CDR3 reads CASSLGTSGTDTQYF. The CDR3, as DNA: TGCGCCAGCAGCTTGGGGACTAGCGGCACAGATACGCAGTATTTT.

The chain recombines TRBV3-1 (or the pseudogene TRBV3-2) with TRBJ2-5; weak D call: TRBD1 (5 bases). The CDR3 runs to 14 residues. Trimming pared 0 bases from V and 2 bases from J, leaving 7 bases between. Germline CDR1 and CDR2: LGHDT and YNNKEL (reference sequence). The CDR3 bases are TGTGCCAGCAGCCAAGATCGACAGCAAGAGACCCAGTACTTC. Translating it yields CASSQDRQQETQYF.